This TCR beta chain was documented in a study of sequential checkpoint blockade in melanoma. CDR3 length: 14 amino acids. Germline CDR1 LGHNA, CDR2 YSLEER. V lost 4 bases to trimming and J lost 9 bases; unmatched junction nucleotides: 4. Treatment in this sample: randomized to nivolumab then ipilimumab (arm A) or the reverse (arm B). Profiled with immunoSEQ multiplex PCR; TCRdb holds only in-frame clones, not every one. The sample carries around 12,000 clones, about 77% recorded once. This TCR derives from a human donor with melanoma. The material sequenced was CD8+ T cells sorted from blood (inferred from file names), taken from a patient given nivolumab and ipilimumab in sequence. V and J are TRBV4-3 and TRBJ1-6; TRBD1 aligns across 9 bases. The CDR3 DNA reads as TGCGCCAGCAGCCTCGGACAGGGGACTTCACCCCTCCACTTT. Translation: CASSLGQGTSPLHF.